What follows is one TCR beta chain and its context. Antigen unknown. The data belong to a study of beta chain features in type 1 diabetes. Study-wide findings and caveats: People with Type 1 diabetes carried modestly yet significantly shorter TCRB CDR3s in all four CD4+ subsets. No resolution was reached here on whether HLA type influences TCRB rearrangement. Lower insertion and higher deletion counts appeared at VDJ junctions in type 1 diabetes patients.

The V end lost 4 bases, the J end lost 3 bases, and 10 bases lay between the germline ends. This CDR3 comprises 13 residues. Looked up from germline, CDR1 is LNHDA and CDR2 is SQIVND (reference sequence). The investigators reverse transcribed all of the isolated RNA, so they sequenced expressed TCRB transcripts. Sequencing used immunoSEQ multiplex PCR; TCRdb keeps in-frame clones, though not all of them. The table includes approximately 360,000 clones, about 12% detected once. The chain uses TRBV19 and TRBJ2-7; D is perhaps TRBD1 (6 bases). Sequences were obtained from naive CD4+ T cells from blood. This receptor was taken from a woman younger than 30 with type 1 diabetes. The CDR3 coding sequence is TGTGCCAGTAGTAATGGGGGCTACTACGAGCAGTACTTC. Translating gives CASSNGGYYEQYF.